This T cell receptor (beta chain) was documented in a study of long-term antiretroviral therapy in people with HIV. A v3.0 immunoSEQ assay was performed at survey level. Produced via immunoSEQ multiplex PCR; TCRdb's table is partial and in-frame only. Found here are about 35,000 clones, about four fifths of them singletons; the top ten hold around 3.6%. Notes on the study in general: Blood in the study was drawn between the mid-2000s and the late 2010s, possibly under older ART regimens, which may be less effective than current ones. In samples taken after ART, diversity increased but remained below transplant donor control levels.

Trimming pared 6 bases from V and 3 bases from J, leaving 20 bases between. CDR1 is SQVTM and CDR2 is ANQGSEA in the germline V gene. This CDR3 is built from 16 residues. As regards this clone: Its matching antigen is unknown.

The chain recombines TRBV29-1 with TRBJ2-2, with D perhaps TRBD1 or TRBD2 (6 bases each). This receptor was taken from a man in his fifties with HIV. The sample in question was unsorted PBMCs, obtained 3 years after starting antiretroviral therapy. CDR3 sequence: CSVGGMGAGHTGELFF. As DNA, the CDR3 is TGCAGCGTCGGGGGAATGGGGGCGGGGCACACCGGGGAGCTGTTTTTT.